Sequencing of this T cell receptor (beta chain) was carried out in a study of beta chain features in type 1 diabetes. As every portion of the isolated RNA was reverse transcribed, the sequencing read expressed TCRB transcripts. Data came from immunoSEQ multiplex PCR; TCRdb stores just in-frame clones and leaves some out. This sample has 220,000 or so clones, with more than 65% found just once. The CDR3 loop spans 16 amino acids. Trimming took 4 bases from V and 0 from J; bases not matched to a gene: 5. The germline CDR1 and CDR2 sequences are SGHAT and FQNNGV. Specimen: naive CD4+ T cells from blood. The rearrangement links TRBV11-2 to TRBJ2-3; 9 bases match TRBD2. The TCR sequence derives from a man younger than 45 in good health. The CDR3 sequence: CASSYSGGASTDTQYF. CDR3 nucleotide sequence: TGTGCCAGCAGCTATAGCGGGGGAGCAAGCACAGATACGCAGTATTTT.